This TCR beta chain came from a study of Ad26.COV2.S vaccination and SARS-CoV-2 variants. Documented treatment: roughly 19 received Ad26.COV2.S at low or high dose, single or two shots; about 5 received placebo; per-sample allocation not given. The investigators took samples on day 63 after the first vaccine or placebo injection. In the case of this clone: Its matching antigen is unknown.

The germline V gene encodes CDR1 SGHTA and CDR2 FQGTGA. After removal of 3 bases from V and 2 bases from J, the junction contained 4 bases not matched to a gene. The CDR3 contains 16 residues. Study-wide results and caveats: The study found similar non-spike TCR breadth in vaccine and placebo recipients. Ad26.COV2.S recipients had broader spike-specific TCRs (P = 0.0014).

Libraries were prepared by immunoSEQ multiplex PCR; TCRdb keeps only in-frame clonotypes and omits some of them. The sample gives about 440,000 clones, 87% of which show up once; over 10% is in the top ten. This specimen was peripheral blood, taken in a trial of Ad26.COV2.S vaccine versus placebo. The sequence was obtained from a person aged 18-60 years who received the Ad26.COV2.S COVID-19 vaccine or a placebo. V and J are TRBV7-3 and TRBJ2-7, with 13 bases that match TRBD2. CDR3 region: CASSFPLAGGPYEQYF. The CDR3 nucleotides are TGTGCCAGCAGCTTCCCACTAGCGGGAGGGCCCTACGAGCAGTACTTC.